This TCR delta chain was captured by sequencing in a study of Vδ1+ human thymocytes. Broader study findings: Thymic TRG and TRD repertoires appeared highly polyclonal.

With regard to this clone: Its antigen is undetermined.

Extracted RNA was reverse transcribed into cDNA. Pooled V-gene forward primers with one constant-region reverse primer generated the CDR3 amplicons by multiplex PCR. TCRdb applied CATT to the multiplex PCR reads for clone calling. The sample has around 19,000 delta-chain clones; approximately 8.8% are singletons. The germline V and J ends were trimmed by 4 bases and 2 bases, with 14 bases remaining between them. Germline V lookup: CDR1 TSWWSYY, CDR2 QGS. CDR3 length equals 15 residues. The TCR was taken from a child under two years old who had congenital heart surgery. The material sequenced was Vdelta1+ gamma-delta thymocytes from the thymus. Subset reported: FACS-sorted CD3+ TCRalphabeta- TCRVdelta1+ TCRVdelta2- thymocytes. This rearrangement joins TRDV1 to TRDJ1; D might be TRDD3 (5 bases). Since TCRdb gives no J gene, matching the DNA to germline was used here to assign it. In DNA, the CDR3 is TGTGCTCTTGGGGGCGTGGGGTCGTTAACCGATAAACTCATCTTT. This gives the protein CALGGVGSLTDKLIF.